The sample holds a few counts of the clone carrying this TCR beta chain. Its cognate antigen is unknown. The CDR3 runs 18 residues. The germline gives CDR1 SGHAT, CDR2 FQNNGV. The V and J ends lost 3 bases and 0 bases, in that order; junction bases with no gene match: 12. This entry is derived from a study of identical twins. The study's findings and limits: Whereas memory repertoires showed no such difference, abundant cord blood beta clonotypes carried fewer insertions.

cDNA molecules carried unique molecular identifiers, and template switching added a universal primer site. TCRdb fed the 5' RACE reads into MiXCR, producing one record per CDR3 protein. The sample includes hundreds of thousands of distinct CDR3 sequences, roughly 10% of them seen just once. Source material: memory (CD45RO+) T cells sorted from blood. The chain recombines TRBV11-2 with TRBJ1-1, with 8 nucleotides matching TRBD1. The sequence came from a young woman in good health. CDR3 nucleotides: TGTGCCAGCAGCTTTTCAGGGGGCGCATGGAGGTTGAACACTGAAGCTTTCTTT. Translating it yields CASSFSGGAWRLNTEAFF.